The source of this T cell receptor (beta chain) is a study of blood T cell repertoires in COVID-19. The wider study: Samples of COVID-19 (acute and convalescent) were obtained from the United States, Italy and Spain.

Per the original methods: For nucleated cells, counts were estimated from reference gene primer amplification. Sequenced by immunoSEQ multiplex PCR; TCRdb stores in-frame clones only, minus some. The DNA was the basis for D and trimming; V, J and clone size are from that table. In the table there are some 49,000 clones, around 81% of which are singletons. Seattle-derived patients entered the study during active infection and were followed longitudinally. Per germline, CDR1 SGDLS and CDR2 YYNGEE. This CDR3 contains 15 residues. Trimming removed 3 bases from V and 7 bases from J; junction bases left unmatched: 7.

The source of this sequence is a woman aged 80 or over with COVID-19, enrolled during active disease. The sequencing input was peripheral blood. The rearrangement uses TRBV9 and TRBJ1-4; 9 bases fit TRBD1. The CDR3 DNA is TGTGCCAGCAGCGGGACCGGGACAGGGCGTGAAAAACTGTTTTTT. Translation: CASSGTGTGREKLFF. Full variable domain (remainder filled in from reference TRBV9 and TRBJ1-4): DSGVTQTPKHLITATGQRVTLRCSPRSGDLSVYWYQQSLDQGLQFLIQYYNGEERAKGNILERFSAQQFPDLHSELNLSSLELGDSALYFCASSGTGTGREKLFFGSGTQLSVL.